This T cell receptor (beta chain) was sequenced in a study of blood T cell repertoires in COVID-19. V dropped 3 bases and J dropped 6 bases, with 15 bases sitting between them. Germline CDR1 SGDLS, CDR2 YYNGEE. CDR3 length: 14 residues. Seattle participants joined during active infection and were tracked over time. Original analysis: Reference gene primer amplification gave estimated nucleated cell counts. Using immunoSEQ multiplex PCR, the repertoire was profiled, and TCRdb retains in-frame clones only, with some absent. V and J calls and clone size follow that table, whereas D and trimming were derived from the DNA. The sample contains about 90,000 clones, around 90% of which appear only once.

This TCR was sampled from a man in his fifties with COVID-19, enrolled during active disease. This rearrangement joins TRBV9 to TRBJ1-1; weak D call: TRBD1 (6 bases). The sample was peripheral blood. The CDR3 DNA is TGTGCCAGCAGCGCCGGACAGAGCGGCTCTGAAGCTTTCTTT. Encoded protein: CASSAGQSGSEAFF.